The source of this T cell receptor (beta chain) is a study of blood T cell repertoires in COVID-19 (dated by TCRdb to 2018 to 2021). Study-level background: Samples from collaborators originated in the United States, Italy and Spain and spanned both the acute and convalescent phases of COVID-19. The prospective study material was composed of cDNA or gDNA derived from T cells, B-cell-depleted T cells, or PBMCs. The dataset comprised deeply sampled blood TCRbeta repertoires from subjects exposed to, actively infected with, or recovered from COVID-19. The repertoires were made available in a free public database intended to serve as a resource for research on the immune response to SARS-CoV-2. The samples were drawn from two sources: the first 160 participants of the ongoing ImmuneRACE study, and 1,200 or so subjects contributed by 6 global collaborators. Sample metadata almost always included a de-identified subject ID, COVID-19 status, age in years and sex. Where available, HLA class I and class II types were taken from metadata supplied by the sample provider and were not determined by assay-based typing.

A single count supports this clone. Its binding antigen is unknown. No base qualities exist here, and no much larger clone lies one base off it. The CDR3, from cysteine to phenylalanine, totals 16 residues. Solely the CDR3 DNA is kept, with 48 bases framed from the first base. Clipping removes 5 bases from V and 4 bases from J, with 9 as the unmatched junction base count. As encoded in the germline V gene, CDR1 is KGHSH while CDR2 is LQKENI. The full study reports these points: The amount of clinical and demographic metadata varied by source and participant and was provided uncurated.

Whole blood was collected in K2EDTA tubes by collaborating institutions according to the institutions' own protocols. For TCRbeta analysis, collaborators shipped samples as frozen whole blood, isolated PBMCs, or DNA extracted from either of those sample types. The immunoSEQ Assay, a bias-controlled multiplex PCR, was used to amplify TCRbeta CDR3 regions from genomic DNA. The paper's processing steps were these. The number of nucleated cells in each sample was estimated by amplification of reference gene primers within the assay. To quantify the absolute abundance of each unique TCRbeta CDR3 rearrangement, sequence reads were collapsed and filtered. Productive Simpson clonality was computed per sample as the square root of Simpson's diversity index over productive rearrangements. TCRdb limited this immuneACCESS table to in-frame rearrangements with V and J called. A share of clones is missing; checked studies link under half to unresolved V genes, and the rest is unexplained. V, J and clone size are taken as reported in that table, and D and trimming were inferred from the DNA itself. This sample has 150,000 to 200,000 clones in its table, and approximately 87% of those were observed once. The ten most abundant clones make up 0.65% to 0.95% of the sample.

In this chain, TRBV18 is recombined with TRBJ2-5; TRBD2 lines up with 11 middle nucleotides. The clonotype originates from a woman between 65 and 79 years old with acute or convalescent COVID-19. Sequencing input: peripheral blood. The nucleotide sequence reads TGTGCCAGCTCAGTACTAGCGGGAGTAGCAGGAGAGACCCAGTACTTC. The encoded protein is CASSVLAGVAGETQYF. Outside the CDR3, residues come from the reference TRBV18 and TRBJ2-5 proteins, so the full variable domain is: NAGVMQNPRHLVRRRGQEARLRCSPMKGHSHVYWYRQLPEEGLKFMVYLQKENIIDESGMPKERFSAEFPKEGPSILRIQQVVRGDSAAYFCASSVLAGVAGETQYFGPGTRLLVL.